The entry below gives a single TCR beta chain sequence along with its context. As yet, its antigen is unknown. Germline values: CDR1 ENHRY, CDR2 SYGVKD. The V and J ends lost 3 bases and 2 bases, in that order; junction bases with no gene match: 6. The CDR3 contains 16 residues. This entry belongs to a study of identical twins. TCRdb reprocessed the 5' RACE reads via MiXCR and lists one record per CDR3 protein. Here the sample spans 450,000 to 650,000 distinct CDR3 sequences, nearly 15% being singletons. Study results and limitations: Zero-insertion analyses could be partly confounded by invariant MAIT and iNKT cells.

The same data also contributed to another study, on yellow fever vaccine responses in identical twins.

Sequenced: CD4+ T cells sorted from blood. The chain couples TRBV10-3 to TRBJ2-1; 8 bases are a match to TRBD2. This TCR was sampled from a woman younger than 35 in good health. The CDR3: CAISDLVGGAYNEQFF. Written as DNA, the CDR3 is TGTGCCATCAGTGATTTGGTCGGGGGGGCCTACAATGAGCAGTTCTTC.